The 30 T cell receptor beta chains below were found in one sample sequenced in a study of identical twins. TCRdb used MiXCR to reprocess the 5' RACE reads, holding one entry per CDR3 protein. The data show some 790,000 distinct CDR3 sequences, roughly 18% seen once. The sample was also reused in another study, on T cells expressing NK-cell markers.

Specimen: PBMCs. All receptors derive from a young woman in good health.

V gene TRBV6-6 combines with J gene TRBJ2-5; no clear D gene. Germline V gene data show CDR1 as MNHNY and CDR2 as SVGAGI (reference sequence). V lost 0 bases and J 11 bases, leaving 10 bases between the germline ends. The CDR3 totals 12 residues. The CDR3, as DNA: TGTGCCAGCAGTTACTCTATCGAGCCTCAGTACTTC. As protein: CASSYSIEPQYF.

V and J are TRBV3-1 and TRBJ2-2; D not resolved. The CDR3 length is 13 residues. Looked up from germline, CDR1 is LGHDT and CDR2 is YNNKEL (reference sequence). V lost 6 bases and J 3 bases, leaving 8 bases between the germline ends. The CDR3 region is CASRRKDTGELFF. As DNA, the CDR3 is TGTGCCAGCAGGAGGAAGGACACCGGGGAGCTGTTTTTT.

In this sample, this clonotype is medium-sized (0.01 to 0.1%). This chain links TRBV7-9 with TRBJ2-2, with D unresolved. There are 13 residues in the CDR3. V gave up 5 bases and J gave up 2 bases, with 6 bases separating them. Germline lookup yields CDR1 SEHNR and CDR2 FQNEAQ (reference sequence). In nucleotides, the CDR3 is TGTGCCAGCAGCGGATACAACACCGGGGAGCTGTTTTTT. This sequence encodes CASSGYNTGELFF.

The rearrangement links TRBV14 to TRBJ2-7; tentative D call: TRBD2 (6 bases). Germline CDR1 reads SGHDN; CDR2 reads FVKESK. V shed 3 bases and J shed 3 bases, with 12 bases lying between them. This CDR3 spans 14 amino acids. The CDR3 sequence is CASSHFAEGYEQYF. For the CDR3, the DNA is TGTGCCAGCAGCCATTTTGCGGAGGGCTACGAGCAGTACTTC.

The J gene is TRBJ1-2, the V gene TRBV9, with 8 positions matching TRBD1. The CDR3 covers 17 residues. V shed 0 bases and J 3 bases; nucleotides not matched to a gene: 10. Germline assignment: CDR1 SGDLS and CDR2 YYNGEE. Here the CDR3 reads CASSVDSGTGSYYGYTF. The CDR3, as DNA: TGTGCCAGCAGCGTAGACTCTGGGACAGGATCTTACTATGGCTACACCTTC.

This clonotype was observed many times. The chain links TRBV27 to TRBJ2-5, with D hard to call. The CDR3 totals 13 residues. The germline gives CDR1 MNHEY, CDR2 SMNVEV (reference sequence). Trimming cost V 5 bases and J 5 bases, with 12 bases left between them. CDR3 region: CASSPSGQETQYF. The CDR3 region has the DNA TGTGCCAGCAGTCCTTCGGGTCAGGAGACCCAGTACTTC.

The chain has TRBV25-1 and TRBJ2-3, with D maybe TRBD1 (6 bases). V lost 6 bases, J lost 4 bases, and 11 bases lay in between. Germline CDR1 is MGHDK and CDR2 is SYGVNS. The CDR3 covers 13 residues. CDR3 nucleotides: TGTGCCAGCAGCCAACAGGGAGCAGATACGCAGTATTTT. Translating it yields CASSQQGADTQYF.

V and J are TRBV11-2 and TRBJ2-7; 8 bases are a match to TRBD1. V was clipped by 5 bases and J by 4 bases; unmatched bases: 7. The CDR3 spans 14 residues. Germline lookup yields CDR1 SGHAT and CDR2 FQNNGV. The CDR3 protein is CASSRNRGFYEQYF. The DNA of the CDR3 is TGTGCCAGCAGCCGTAACAGGGGGTTTTACGAGCAGTACTTC.

The sample holds many counts of this clonotype. The chain is built from TRBV20-1 and TRBJ2-2; D gene unclear. The CDR3 is made up of 13 amino acids. Trimming pared 2 bases from V and 0 bases from J, leaving 4 bases between. Germline V lookup: CDR1 DFQATT, CDR2 SNEGSKA (reference sequence). The CDR3 DNA sequence: TGCAGTGCTAGATTCCCGAACACCGGGGAGCTGTTTTTT. It encodes CSARFPNTGELFF.

This clonotype was found a few times. V and J are TRBV2 and TRBJ2-7; 9 bases line up with TRBD1. The CDR3 covers 14 residues. Germline loops: CDR1 SNHLY, CDR2 FYNNEI. With 8 bases clipped from V and 4 bases from J, the junction kept 9 bases outside the gene matches. The CDR3 region has the DNA TGTGCCAGCGAATCGGGACAGGGTCTTTACGAGCAGTACTTC. Its translation: CASESGQGLYEQYF.

This clonotype turned up a few times. This rearrangement joins TRBV2 to TRBJ1-2; a possible D gene is TRBD1 (6 bases). This CDR3 is 14 amino acids long. Trimming took off 6 bases at V and 4 bases at J, with 15 bases between the two ends. CDR1 and CDR2 (germline): SNHLY, FYNNEI. The CDR3 spells CASREGDSGYGYTF. CDR3 nucleotide sequence: TGTGCCAGCAGAGAGGGGGATTCGGGCTATGGCTACACCTTC.

This clonotype was seen only a few times. The V call is TRBV5-5, the J call TRBJ1-2; D perhaps matches TRBD1 (5 bases). V was shortened by 1 base and J by 4 bases, with 11 bases between the two germline ends. The germline CDR1 and CDR2 sequences are SGHKS and YYEKEE (reference sequence). There are 14 residues in the CDR3. CDR3 protein: CASSLRGEVYGYTF. The CDR3, as DNA: TGTGCCAGCAGCTTGAGAGGGGAGGTCTATGGCTACACCTTC.

This chain uses TRBV5-1 with TRBJ2-1; D is unclear. The CDR3 has 12 residues. Trimming removed 6 bases from V and 10 bases from J, with 14 bases in between. The germline V gene encodes CDR1 SGHRS and CDR2 YFSETQ. This CDR3 is CASTLDRFEQFF. CDR3 DNA sequence: TGCGCCAGCACCCTCGACCGTTTCGAGCAGTTCTTC.

This clonotype was seen a handful of times. The chain carries TRBV18 and TRBJ2-3, with D unclear. V dropped 3 bases and J dropped 0 bases, with 10 bases sitting between them. The germline gives CDR1 KGHSH, CDR2 LQKENI. The CDR3 sequence is 15 residues long. The chain's CDR3 is CASSPTLSSTDTQYF. The CDR3 bases are TGTGCCAGCTCACCTACTCTATCTAGCACAGATACGCAGTATTTT.

The genes are TRBV4-2 and TRBJ2-7, with D perhaps matching TRBD1 (5 bases). The germline gives CDR1 LGHNA, CDR2 YNFKEQ. Trimming shortened V by 4 bases and J by 2 bases, and 18 bases separated the two germline ends. This CDR3 has 16 amino acids. The CDR3 DNA sequence: TGTGCCAGCAGCCCAAGTGGTCGGCAGGGTGCCTACGAGCAGTACTTC. Protein sequence: CASSPSGRQGAYEQYF.

The CDR3 here is CASSPILSGELFF. The CDR3 DNA reads as TGTGCCAGCAGTCCTATCTTATCCGGGGAGCTGTTTTTT. The chain recombines TRBV7-3 with TRBJ2-2; D gene ambiguous. Trimming took 6 bases from V and 6 from J, leaving 11 bases between them. The CDR3 contains 13 residues. Germline V lookup: CDR1 SGHTA, CDR2 FQGTGA.

The gene calls are TRBV20-1 and TRBJ2-3, with D hard to call. CDR1 and CDR2 from the germline V gene are DFQATT and SNEGSKA (reference sequence). Trimming removed 3 bases at V and 0 bases at J, with 10 bases between. The CDR3 spans 14 residues. CDR3 loop: CSARLPPSTDTQYF. CDR3 DNA sequence: TGCAGTGCTAGGTTGCCCCCTAGCACAGATACGCAGTATTTT.

The chain combines TRBV6-1 with TRBJ2-3, with 7 bases identical to TRBD2. Germline V gene lookup returns CDR1 MNHNS and CDR2 SASEGT. With 8 bases clipped from V and 5 bases from J, the junction kept 10 bases outside the gene matches. This CDR3 spans 14 amino acids. This CDR3 is CASQTPGLRDTQYF. CDR3 coding DNA: TGTGCCAGCCAGACGCCGGGACTAAGAGATACGCAGTATTTT.

This clonotype turned up a few times. This rearrangement joins TRBV20-1 to TRBJ2-1; 11 bases match TRBD2. Germline loops: CDR1 DFQATT, CDR2 SNEGSKA (reference sequence). The V gene end was trimmed by 3 bases and the J gene end by 3 bases; junction bases not matched to a gene: 10. This CDR3 spans 17 amino acids. The chain's CDR3 is CSARGLAGGIDYNEQFF. The CDR3 bases are TGCAGTGCTAGGGGGCTAGCGGGAGGTATAGACTACAATGAGCAGTTCTTC.

This clonotype was seen only a few times. V gene TRBV4-1 combines with J gene TRBJ2-1; TRBD2 is a possible D gene (6 bases). This CDR3 contains 16 residues. Deletions cut 1 base from V and 7 bases from J, with 17 bases between. The V gene's germline CDR1 is MGHRA and CDR2 YSYEKL. CDR3 residues: CASSQVVQGRGNEQFF. The CDR3 DNA is TGCGCCAGCAGCCAAGTTGTGCAGGGCCGGGGGAATGAGCAGTTCTTC.

The J gene is TRBJ2-5, the V gene TRBV20-1, with 9 bases fitting TRBD2. The germline gives CDR1 DFQATT, CDR2 SNEGSKA (reference sequence). Trimming removed 3 bases from V and 3 bases from J; junction bases left unmatched: 5. The CDR3 sequence is 14 residues long. The CDR3 DNA sequence: TGCAGTGCTAGGGCGTGGACTAGCGAAGAGACCCAGTACTTC. Translation gives CSARAWTSEETQYF.

CDR3 in DNA: TGTGCCAGCATCAATACTGGGCCTCGGATCACAGATACGCAGTATTTT. Its translation: CASINTGPRITDTQYF. V and J are TRBV7-9 and TRBJ2-3; D remains ambiguous. This CDR3 is built from 16 residues. With 7 bases removed from V and 2 bases from J, the gap between germline ends came to 19 bases. In germline, CDR1 is SEHNR, CDR2 FQNEAQ (reference sequence).

The chain links TRBV10-2 to TRBJ2-5, with D unresolved. CDR1 WSHSY and CDR2 SAAADI come from the germline V gene. Deletions cut 3 bases from V and 5 bases from J, with 10 bases between. CDR3 size: 13 residues. The CDR3 nucleotides read TGCGCCAGCAGTGAACTAATCGAGGAGACCCAGTACTTC. Translated, it gives CASSELIEETQYF.

CDR3 residues: CASSQDERGRDEQFF. The CDR3, as DNA: TGTGCCAGCAGCCAAGATGAGCGGGGTAGGGATGAGCAGTTCTTC. The rearrangement links TRBV4-2 to TRBJ2-1; TRBD2 matches at 7 bases. The CDR3 is made up of 15 amino acids. The ends lost 0 bases at V and 8 bases at J; junction bases unmatched: 7. CDR1 and CDR2 (germline): LGHNA, YNFKEQ.

The table lists this clonotype with a count of one. One base away lies a much larger clone, so this may be a sequencing read error. This chain joins TRBV29-1 and TRBJ2-1; D gene ambiguous. CDR3 length: 10 residues. The germline gives CDR1 SQVTM, CDR2 ANQGSEA. This chain's CDR3 is CRVGDNEQFF. In DNA form, the CDR3 reads TGCAGAGTTGGGGACAATGAGCAGTTCTTC.

This clonotype came up many times. The rearrangement links TRBV12-3 or TRBV12-4 to TRBJ1-2; maybe TRBD1 (6 bases). This CDR3 comprises 11 residues. Trimming pared 6 bases from V and 8 bases from J, leaving 10 bases between. The CDR3 is CASRPGEGYTF. DNA of the CDR3: TGTGCCAGCAGACCAGGGGAAGGCTACACCTTC.

There are a few counts of this clonotype. The chain joins TRBV7-2 to TRBJ2-1, with 7 bases identical to TRBD2. Germline CDR1 SGHTA, CDR2 FQGNSA. This CDR3 contains 16 residues. V was pared by 0 bases and J by 4 bases, with 6 bases of the junction left unmatched. CDR3: CASSLAGGRSYNEQFF. The CDR3 DNA sequence: TGTGCCAGCAGCTTAGCGGGGGGGAGATCTTACAATGAGCAGTTCTTC.

The chain recombines TRBV9 with TRBJ2-5, with 9 bases that match TRBD2. Germline trimming cut 1 base from V and 1 base from J; bases unmatched to any gene: 5. CDR1 and CDR2 from the germline V gene are SGDLS and YYNGEE. The CDR3 has 16 residues. The CDR3 DNA is TGTGCCAGCAGCGTAATGAGCGGGGGGTTCCAAGAGACCCAGTACTTC. Its protein is CASSVMSGGFQETQYF.

This chain uses TRBV29-1 with TRBJ2-3, with a tentative D call TRBD2 (7 bases). This CDR3 is built from 16 residues. The germline V gene has CDR1 SQVTM and CDR2 ANQGSEA. Trimming removed 4 bases from V and 0 bases from J, with 17 bases in between. CDR3 residues: CSVGGGGQISTDTQYF. The CDR3 nucleotides are TGCAGCGTTGGGGGGGGTGGACAGATTAGCACAGATACGCAGTATTTT.

A few counts support this clonotype. This chain joins TRBV20-1 and TRBJ1-6; D perhaps matches TRBD1 (5 bases). The V and J ends lost 1 base and 9 bases respectively, with 19 bases between them. Looked up from germline, CDR1 is DFQATT and CDR2 is SNEGSKA (reference sequence). The length of the CDR3 is 16 residues. In nucleotides, the CDR3 is TGCAGTGCTAGAGGAAGGGTCGGGACTGTCGGTTCACCCCTCCACTTT. Translating it yields CSARGRVGTVGSPLHF.